This TCR beta chain appears in the sequencing data of a study of T cell repertoires in cytomegalovirus infection. Study details: CMV epitopes in the study were HLA-C-restricted (recently identified) and HLA-B-restricted (well studied). CMV infection plus the matching HLA type was flagged by public TCR beta signatures.

In TCRdb, the reads were re-called with MiXCR into one record per CDR3 protein. Of 450,000 to 550,000 distinct CDR3 sequences in the sample, roughly 42% were seen once. CDR1 and CDR2 from the germline V gene are LGHDT and YNNKEL (reference sequence). The CDR3 consists of 13 residues. V was shortened by 1 base and J by 8 bases, with 11 bases between the two germline ends. This clonotype appeared a few times. Its antigen remains unknown. Notes on the study in general: What dominated the ex vivo response were HLA-C-restricted CMV-specific TCR beta clonotypes. Frequencies of public TCR beta families were cumulated, and this identified carriers of CMV plus the relevant HLA.

The specimen was cultured PBMCs, collected from culture after CMV antigen stimulation. The genes are TRBV3-1 and TRBJ1-2, with D uncertain. This clonotype was sampled from a human donor in good health (CMV status not recorded). Some clones in this sample may be carry-over from other donors' samples. DNA for the CDR3: TGTGCCAGCAGCCAAGTACCCGGGAGCGGCTACACCTTC. Its translation is CASSQVPGSGYTF.